This T cell receptor beta chain was sequenced in a study of cytomegalovirus exposure and HLA in healthy donors. Findings and caveats of the study: A later analysis revealed that TCR association rates differed between HLA loci, peaking at DRB1 and bottoming out at HLA-C. V- and J-gene trimming in TCR beta was tied to a missense DCLRE1C variant by an analysis performed later. The productive fraction for most TCR beta V segments was about 87% or about 30% in an earlier analysis. A later analysis reportedly identified an Asian-associated ancestry cluster as carrying fewer N-insertions than the roughly 700-donor mean.

In the case of this clone: Its target is not known.

The PCR ran on 60 Vbeta and 13 Jbeta primers. Generated by immunoSEQ multiplex PCR, the TCRdb table keeps only in-frame clones and is missing some. This table holds fewer than 200,000 clones, 81% found once. Germline V gives CDR1 MNHNY, CDR2 SVGAGI (reference sequence). V was cut by 6 bases and J by 2 bases, with 14 bases left in between. The CDR3 spans 14 residues. Material: PBMCs. This chain uses TRBV6-6 with TRBJ2-7; D might be TRBD1 (6 bases). This TCR was recovered from a woman aged 45-65 years in good health and CMV-seronegative. The CDR3 loop reads CASRPGAATYEQYF. DNA of the CDR3: TGTGCCAGCAGACCAGGGGCCGCAACCTACGAGCAGTACTTC.